Sequencing of this T cell receptor beta chain was carried out in a study of blood T cells in healthy people across ages. Alongside a J-beta primer mix, a sample-barcoded 5' primer served in a second PCR lasting about 7 to 12 cycles. TCRdb processed the 5' RACE reads anew with MiXCR; each CDR3 protein has one entry. Among over 600,000 distinct CDR3 sequences listed, under 25% were seen once. A single count supports this clonotype. This clonotype was sampled from a man aged 70-80 years in good health. Material for sequencing was blood.

CDR3 region: CSVELDRVLAGGYEHYF. For the CDR3, the DNA is TGCAGCGTTGAGTTGGACAGGGTTCTAGCGGGAGGTTACGAGCACTACTTC. V usage is TRBV29-1 and J usage is TRBJ2-5, with TRBD2 matching over 11 bases. V lost 3 bases, J lost 14 bases, and 23 bases stayed unmatched. CDR1 is SQVTM and CDR2 is ANQGSEA in the germline V gene. The CDR3 sequence is 17 residues long.